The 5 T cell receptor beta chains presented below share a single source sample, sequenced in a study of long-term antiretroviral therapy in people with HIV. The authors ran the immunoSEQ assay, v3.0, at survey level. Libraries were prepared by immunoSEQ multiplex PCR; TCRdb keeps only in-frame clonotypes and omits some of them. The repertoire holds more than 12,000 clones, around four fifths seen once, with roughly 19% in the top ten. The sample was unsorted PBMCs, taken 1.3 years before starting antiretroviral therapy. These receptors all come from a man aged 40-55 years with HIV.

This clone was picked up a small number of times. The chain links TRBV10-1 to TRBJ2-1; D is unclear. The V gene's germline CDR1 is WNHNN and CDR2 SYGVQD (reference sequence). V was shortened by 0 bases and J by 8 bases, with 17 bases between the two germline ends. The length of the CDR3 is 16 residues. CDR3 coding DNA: TGCGCCAGCAGTGAGTCCACGCTGACTCGTGCCCATGAGCAGTTCTTC. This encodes CASSESTLTRAHEQFF.

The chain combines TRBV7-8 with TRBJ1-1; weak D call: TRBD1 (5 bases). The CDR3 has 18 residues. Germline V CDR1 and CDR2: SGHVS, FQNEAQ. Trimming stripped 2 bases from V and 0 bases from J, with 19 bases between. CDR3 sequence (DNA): TGTGCCAGCAGCTTATTGCCACCGACAGATAATATGAACACTGAAGCTTTCTTT. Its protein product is CASSLLPPTDNMNTEAFF.

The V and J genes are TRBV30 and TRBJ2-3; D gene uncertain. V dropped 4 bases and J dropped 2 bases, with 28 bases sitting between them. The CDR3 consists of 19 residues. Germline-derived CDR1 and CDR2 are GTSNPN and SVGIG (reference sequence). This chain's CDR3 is CAWTVERSRQFSPTDTQYF. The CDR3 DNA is TGTGCCTGGACCGTAGAGAGGTCCCGGCAGTTTAGCCCCACAGATACGCAGTATTTT.

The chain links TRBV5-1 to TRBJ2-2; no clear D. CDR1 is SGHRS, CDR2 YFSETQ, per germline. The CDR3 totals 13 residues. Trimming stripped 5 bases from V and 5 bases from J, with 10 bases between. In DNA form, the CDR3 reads TGCGCCAGCAGGATGGTGGGGACCGGGGAGCTGTTTTTT. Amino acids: CASRMVGTGELFF.

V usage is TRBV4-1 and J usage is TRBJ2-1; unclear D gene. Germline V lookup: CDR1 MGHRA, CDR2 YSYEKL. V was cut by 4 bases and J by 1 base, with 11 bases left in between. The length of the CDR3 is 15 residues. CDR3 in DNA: TGCGCCAGCAGCCCACGGGCGCTTTCCTACAATGAGCAGTTCTTC. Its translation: CASSPRALSYNEQFF.